This T cell receptor beta chain is drawn from a study of blood T cell repertoires in COVID-19. Study summary: Nucleic acid was either cDNA or gDNA, and it came from T cells, B-cell-depleted T cells, or PBMCs.

TCRdb's table, derived via immunoSEQ multiplex PCR, lists solely in-frame clones and lacks some. The sample has some 200,000 clones, around four fifths seen once. Germline CDR1 is SNHLY and CDR2 is FYNNEI. J was trimmed by 2 bases and V by 2 bases; bases with no gene match: 3. The length of the CDR3 is 16 residues. The sequencing input was PBMCs or T cells enriched from blood (not recorded which). The chain carries TRBV2 and TRBJ2-3; 11 bases agree with TRBD2. The clonotype comes from a man aged 35-49 years who had recovered from COVID-19. CDR3: CASSETSGGSTDTQYF. Here the CDR3 DNA reads TGTGCCAGCAGTGAAACTAGCGGGGGTTCCACAGATACGCAGTATTTT.